A selection of T cell receptor beta chains follows, all from one sample in a study of human T cells and chemical hapten exposure. TCRdb processed the RACE reads anew with MiXCR; each CDR3 protein has one entry. The table shows approximately 52,000 distinct CDR3 sequences, with roughly a tenth occurring only once. The specimen comprised whole blood, sampled in connection with sensitization to the hapten diphenylcyclopropenone (DPC). These receptors were obtained from a woman aged 25-40 years with alopecia areata. Some clones in this sample may be carry-over from other donors' samples. The CDR3 runs from the conserved cysteine through the conserved F or W. A D gene is named only where the DNA matches it firmly. Only part of the rows carry a size: once, few, many, or a class if the clone is expanded.

CASSLPDRVIYGYTF TGTGCCAGCAGTTTACCGGACAGGGTAATCTATGGCTACACCTTC TRBJ1-2 TRBD1 TRBV28 many
CASSPGRIQETQYF TGTGCCAGCTCACCAGGGCGGATCCAAGAGACCCAGTACTTC TRBJ2-5 - TRBV18 many
CSAGEQGNYGYTF TGCAGTGCGGGTGAACAGGGGAACTATGGCTACACCTTC TRBJ1-2 TRBD1 TRBV20-1 many
CSVPTGSHNEKLFF TGCAGCGTTCCTACCGGGTCCCATAATGAAAAACTGTTTTTT TRBJ1-4 - TRBV29-1 -
CASRDGTEGTDTQYF TGTGCCAGTAGAGACGGGACAGAGGGCACAGATACGCAGTATTTT TRBJ2-3 TRBD1 TRBV27 many
CASTKDRGNQPQHF TGTGCCAGCACCAAGGACAGGGGCAATCAGCCCCAGCATTTT TRBJ1-5 TRBD1 TRBV2 few
CSARGGAGTSSYEQYF TGCAGTGCTAGAGGGGGGGCTGGGACCAGCTCCTACGAGCAGTACTTC TRBJ2-7 - TRBV20-1 many
CASSFNFRDRTYNEQFF TGTGCCAGCAGCTTCAATTTCCGGGACAGAACTTACAATGAGCAGTTCTTC TRBJ2-1 TRBD1 TRBV5-5 few
CASSYTQTGSYEQYF TGTGCCAGCAGTTACACCCAGACAGGCTCCTACGAGCAGTACTTC TRBJ2-7 - TRBV6-5 many
CSAPRLSYEQYF TGCAGTGCCCCCCGTTTGTCCTACGAGCAGTACTTC TRBJ2-7 - TRBV20-1 few
CSARGNPLSYEQYF TGCAGTGCTAGAGGGAACCCCCTCTCCTACGAGCAGTACTTC TRBJ2-7 - TRBV20-1 few
CASSPLGGGLRGTEAFF TGTGCCAGCAGCCCGTTGGGGGGAGGATTAAGAGGCACTGAAGCTTTCTTT TRBJ1-1 - TRBV28 many
CASSDSLRVRGYTF TGTGCCAGCAGTGACTCACTCAGAGTCCGGGGCTACACCTTC TRBJ1-2 - TRBV6-4 many
CASSPRDSNQPQHF TGTGCCAGCAGCCCCAGGGATAGCAATCAGCCCCAGCATTTT TRBJ1-5 - TRBV5-6 many
CASSPGTERNTQYF TGTGCCAGCAGCCCCGGGACAGAGAGGAATACGCAGTATTTT TRBJ2-3 TRBD1 TRBV3-1 few
CASSLVQGAETQYF TGTGCCAGCAGCTTAGTACAGGGGGCTGAGACCCAGTACTTC TRBJ2-5 TRBD1 TRBV7-2 -
CASSSEETQYF TGTGCCAGCAGCTCTGAAGAGACCCAGTACTTC TRBJ2-5 - TRBV7-9 few
CASSPEPLYGYTF TGTGCCAGCAGCCCAGAACCCCTCTATGGCTACACCTTC TRBJ1-2 - TRBV6-2/TRBV6-3 -
CASSLRTGAYEQYF TGTGCCAGCAGTTTGCGGACCGGGGCCTACGAGCAGTACTTC TRBJ2-7 - TRBV6-5 many
CASSSRRLDGYTF TGTGCCAGCAGCTCACGGCGGTTAGATGGCTACACCTTC TRBJ1-2 - TRBV5-6 few
CASSLGLGTALRRQFF TGTGCCAGCAGTTTAGGTCTGGGGACAGCCCTTAGACGGCAGTTCTTC TRBJ2-1 TRBD1 TRBV12-3/TRBV12-4 few
CASSFGYLSYEQYF TGTGCCAGCAGTTTTGGGTACCTCTCCTACGAGCAGTACTTC TRBJ2-7 - TRBV28 -
CASSSTDGTWGTTEAFF TGTGCCAGCAGCTCAACCGATGGGACGTGGGGGACCACTGAAGCTTTCTTT TRBJ1-1 - TRBV5-6 many
CASSPPTSGGKDEQYF TGTGCCAGCTCACCACCAACTAGCGGGGGGAAAGACGAGCAGTACTTC TRBJ2-7 TRBD2 TRBV18 many
CASSPRQQGTTEAFF TGTGCCAGCTCACCACGGCAACAGGGGACCACTGAAGCTTTCTTT TRBJ1-1 TRBD1 TRBV18 few
CATSQGNTGELFF TGTGCCACGTCCCAGGGAAACACCGGGGAGCTGTTTTTT TRBJ2-2 - TRBV19 -
CASSQDLRTGLHEKLFF TGTGCCAGCAGCCAAGATCTCAGGACAGGGCTACATGAAAAACTGTTTTTT TRBJ1-4 TRBD1 TRBV14 few
CASSLRSGGGSTDTQYF TGTGCCAGCAGTTTAAGGTCAGGGGGGGGCAGCACAGATACGCAGTATTTT TRBJ2-3 - TRBV12-3/TRBV12-4 many
CASRRDQGSPALNTEAFF TGTGCCAGCAGGCGCGACCAGGGTTCCCCAGCTCTAAACACTGAAGCTTTCTTT TRBJ1-1 - TRBV12-3/TRBV12-4 few
CASSVARPGRPVGQPQHF TGTGCCAGCAGCGTAGCCCGTCCGGGACGGCCAGTAGGGCAGCCCCAGCATTTT TRBJ1-5 - TRBV9 few
CASSLWQGTYNEQFF TGTGCCAGCAGCTTGTGGCAGGGAACCTACAATGAGCAGTTCTTC TRBJ2-1 - TRBV5-5 few
CASSNQGPLFF TGTGCCAGCAGTAACCAGGGGCCGCTGTTTTTT TRBJ1-4 - TRBV3-1 few
CSAAGQGASTYEQYF TGCAGTGCGGCCGGACAGGGGGCTTCCACCTACGAGCAGTACTTC TRBJ2-7 TRBD1 TRBV20-1 few
CASMPGLLPDTQYF TGTGCCAGCATGCCAGGGCTTCTACCAGATACGCAGTATTTT TRBJ2-3 - TRBV2 few
CASSQEGSGTDTQYF TGCGCCAGCAGCCAAGAGGGATCGGGCACAGATACGCAGTATTTT TRBJ2-3 - TRBV4-3 -
CASSRTSGDEDTQYF TGTGCCAGCAGCCGGACTAGCGGGGATGAAGATACGCAGTATTTT TRBJ2-3 TRBD2 TRBV4-2 few
CASSSWRLNQDRANTEAFF TGTGCCAGCAGCTCCTGGCGTTTGAACCAGGATAGGGCAAACACTGAAGCTTTCTTT TRBJ1-1 - TRBV11-2 few
CASSEAPATEAFF TGTGCCAGCAGTGAAGCACCTGCCACTGAAGCTTTCTTT TRBJ1-1 - TRBV6-1 many